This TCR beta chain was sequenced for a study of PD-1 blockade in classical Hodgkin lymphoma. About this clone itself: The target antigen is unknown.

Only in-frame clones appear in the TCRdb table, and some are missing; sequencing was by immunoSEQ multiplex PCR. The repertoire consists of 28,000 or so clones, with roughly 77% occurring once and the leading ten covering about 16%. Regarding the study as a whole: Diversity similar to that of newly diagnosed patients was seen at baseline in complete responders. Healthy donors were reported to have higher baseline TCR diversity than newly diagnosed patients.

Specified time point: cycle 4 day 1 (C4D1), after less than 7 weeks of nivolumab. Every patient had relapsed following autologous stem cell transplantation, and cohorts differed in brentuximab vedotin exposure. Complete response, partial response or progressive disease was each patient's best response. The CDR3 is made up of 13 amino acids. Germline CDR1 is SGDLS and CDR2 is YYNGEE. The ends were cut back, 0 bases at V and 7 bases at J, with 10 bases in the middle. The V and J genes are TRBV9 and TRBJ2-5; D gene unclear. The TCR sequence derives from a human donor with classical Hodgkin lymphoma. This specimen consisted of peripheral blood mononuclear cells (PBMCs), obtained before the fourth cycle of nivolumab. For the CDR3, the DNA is TGTGCCAGCAGCGTAGGGGCCGCCATGACCCAGTACTTC. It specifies CASSVGAAMTQYF.